This TCR beta chain was identified in a study of beta chain features in type 1 diabetes. Background on the study: The examined sorted cells totaled 85 million to 120 million across samples. Study observations and caveats: For patients and controls alike, PCR might favor shorter templates to the same degree. Moderate but significant shortening of TCRB CDR3s was recorded in all four CD4+ subsets from Type 1 diabetes patients.

V was clipped by 3 bases and J by 4 bases, with 10 bases between them. CDR3 length equals 14 residues. The germline CDR1 and CDR2 sequences are KGHSH and LQKENI. This clone was seen a few times. Its antigen is not identified. Sorting of CD4+ naive, central memory, regulatory and stem cell-like memory cells was performed via CD45RO/CCR7/CD25/CD127/CD95/CD27. Reverse transcription of all isolated RNA meant that expressed TCRB transcripts were sequenced. Samples of naive, central memory and regulatory T cells yielded a mean of about 3.6 million reads. Data came from immunoSEQ multiplex PCR; TCRdb stores just in-frame clones and leaves some out. The table records a few hundred thousand clones, under 13% of them present only once.

This TCR came from a man aged 25-40 years with type 1 diabetes. This chain joins TRBV18 and TRBJ2-1; D gene ambiguous. The sequencing input was naive CD4+ T cells from blood. The CDR3 reads CASSPMEIYNEQFF. For the CDR3, the DNA is TGTGCCAGCTCACCCATGGAGATTTACAATGAGCAGTTCTTC.